This T cell receptor (beta chain) was documented in a study of T cells in Graves' hyperthyroidism and ophthalmopathy. Study results and limitations: Among thyroid clonotypes expanded above 0.001, most also appeared in blood.

Amplified TCR beta CDR3 regions came from RNA transcripts. First-round RT-PCR of the TCR CDR3 relied on the HTBI primer set. One entry per CDR3 protein results from TCRdb running MiXCR on the multiplex PCR reads. The table has about 350,000 distinct CDR3 sequences, roughly 17% seen once; the top ten hold approximately 35%. The CDR3 loop spans 14 amino acids. CDR1 and CDR2 (germline): LNHDA, SQIVND (reference sequence). V lost 1 base, J lost 1 base, and 7 bases lay in between. This clonotype was seen many times. Its antigen is undetermined. Patients aged 18 to 65 had newly diagnosed hyperthyroidism of under 2 months' duration. Exclusions: uncontrolled infection, other autoimmune disease, pregnancy, lactation. Diagnoses used clinical symptoms, serum thyroxine and TRAb, thyroid ultrasound and orbital computed tomography.

The sample comprised blood. V and J are TRBV19 and TRBJ2-5; D gene uncertain. The sequence was collected from a woman in her thirties with Graves' hyperthyroidism that later progressed to Graves' ophthalmopathy. The CDR3 coding sequence is TGTGCCAGTAGTATAGTTGCCAGCCAAGAGACCCAGTACTTC. Its protein is CASSIVASQETQYF. The whole variable domain, filled in from reference TRBV19 and TRBJ2-5, reads DGGITQSPKYLFRKEGQNVTLSCEQNLNHDAMYWYRQDPGQGLRLIYYSQIVNDFQKGDIAEGYSVSREKKESFPLTVTSAQKNPTAFYLCASSIVASQETQYFGPGTRLLVL.